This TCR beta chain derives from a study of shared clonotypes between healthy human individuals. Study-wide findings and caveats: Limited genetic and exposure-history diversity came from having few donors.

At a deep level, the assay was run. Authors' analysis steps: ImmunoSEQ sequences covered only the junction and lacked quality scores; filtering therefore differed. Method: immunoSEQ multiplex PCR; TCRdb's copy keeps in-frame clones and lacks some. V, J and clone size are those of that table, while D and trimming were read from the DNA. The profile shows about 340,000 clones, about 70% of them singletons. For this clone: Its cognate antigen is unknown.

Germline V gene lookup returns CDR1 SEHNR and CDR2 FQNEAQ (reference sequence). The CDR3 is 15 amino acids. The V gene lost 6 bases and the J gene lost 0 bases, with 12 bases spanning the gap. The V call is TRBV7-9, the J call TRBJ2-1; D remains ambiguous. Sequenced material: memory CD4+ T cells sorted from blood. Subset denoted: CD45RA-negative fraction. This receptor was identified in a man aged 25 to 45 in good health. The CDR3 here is CASRTTGSSYNEQFF. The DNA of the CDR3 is TGTGCCAGCAGAACGACCGGCAGCTCCTACAATGAGCAGTTCTTC.